The clone carrying this T cell receptor (beta chain) occurred a few times. Its antigen is unknown. The source of the sample is a study of CD8+ T cells in alopecia areata. Germline V gene lookup returns CDR1 MNHEY and CDR2 SVGAGI. The CDR3 runs 14 residues. After removal of 4 bases from V and 3 bases from J, the junction contained 6 bases not matched to a gene. RNA was isolated and reverse transcribed to cDNA, the sequencing template. Sequencing used immunoSEQ multiplex PCR; TCRdb keeps in-frame clones, though not all of them. The table has some 150,000 clones, approximately 65% seen once; the top ten hold over 9.5%. Investigators sorted PBMCs to obtain both CD4+ and CD8+ T cells. Findings and caveats of the study: It was less clear whether patients shared TCRs than it was in mice, possibly because of HLA. Scalp sample data also include resident alphabeta T cells from normal skin. Affected scalp, especially in alopecia totalis/universalis, had a higher clonality than normal scalp did.

The TCR was taken from a human donor with alopecia areata. This sample comprised CD8+ T cells sorted from blood, obtained at week 0. The chain recombines TRBV6-5 with TRBJ2-7, with TRBD1 matching over 7 bases. The CDR3, as DNA: TGTGCCAGCAGTTTTGATTCAGGGGGCTACGAGCAGTACTTC. Its translation: CASSFDSGGYEQYF.